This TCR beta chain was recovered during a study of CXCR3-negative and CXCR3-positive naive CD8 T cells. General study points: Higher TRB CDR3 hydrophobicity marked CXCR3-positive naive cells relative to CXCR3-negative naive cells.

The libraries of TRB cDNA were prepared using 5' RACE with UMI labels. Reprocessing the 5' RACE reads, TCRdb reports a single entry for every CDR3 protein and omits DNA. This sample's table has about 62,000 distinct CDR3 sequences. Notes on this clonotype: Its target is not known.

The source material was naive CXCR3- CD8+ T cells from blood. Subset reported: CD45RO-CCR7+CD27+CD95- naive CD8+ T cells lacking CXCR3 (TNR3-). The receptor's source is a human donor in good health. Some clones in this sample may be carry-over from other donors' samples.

The CDR3 spells CAISGGVFGELFF. The V call is TRBV7-8, the J call TRBJ2-2; TCRdb outputs TRBD1, but without DNA this stays unchecked. The length of the CDR3 is 13 residues. The germline gives CDR1 SGHVS, CDR2 FQNEAQ.